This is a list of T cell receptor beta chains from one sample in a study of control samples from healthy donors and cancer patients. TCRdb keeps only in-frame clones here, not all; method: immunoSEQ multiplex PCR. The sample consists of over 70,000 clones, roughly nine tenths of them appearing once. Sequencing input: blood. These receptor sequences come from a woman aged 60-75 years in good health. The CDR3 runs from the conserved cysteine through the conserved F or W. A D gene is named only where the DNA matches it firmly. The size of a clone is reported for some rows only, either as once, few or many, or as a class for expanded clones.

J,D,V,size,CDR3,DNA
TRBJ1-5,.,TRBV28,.,CASSLLWEGQPQHF,TGTGCCAGCAGTTTACTGTGGGAGGGGCAGCCCCAGCATTTT
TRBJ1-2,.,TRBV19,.,CASSIGSLPREDGYTF,TGTGCCAGTAGTATAGGTTCACTCCCGAGGGAGGATGGCTACACCTTC
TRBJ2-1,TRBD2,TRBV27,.,CASSYLAGFSYNEQFF,TGTGCCAGCAGTTATCTAGCGGGCTTCTCCTACAATGAGCAGTTCTTC
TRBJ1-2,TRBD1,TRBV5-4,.,CASSATLGQGGGYTF,TGTGCCAGCAGCGCGACCCTGGGACAGGGTGGTGGCTACACCTTC
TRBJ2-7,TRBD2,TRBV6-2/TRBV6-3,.,CASSYPGTSFYEQYF,TGTGCCAGCAGTTATCCCGGGACTAGCTTCTACGAGCAGTACTTC
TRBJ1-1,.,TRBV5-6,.,CASSLVGGSGTEAFF,TGTGCCAGCAGCTTGGTGGGGGGCTCGGGCACTGAAGCTTTCTTT
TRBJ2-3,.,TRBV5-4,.,CASSSRWGSTDTQYF,TGTGCCAGCAGTTCCCGATGGGGGAGCACAGATACGCAGTATTTT
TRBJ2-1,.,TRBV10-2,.,CASSESDGTYNEQFF,TGCGCCAGCAGTGAGTCTGATGGGACCTACAATGAGCAGTTCTTC
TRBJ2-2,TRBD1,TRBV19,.,CASSSRTGGDTGELFF,TGTGCCAGTAGTAGCCGGACAGGGGGCGACACCGGGGAGCTGTTTTTT
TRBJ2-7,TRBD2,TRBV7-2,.,CASSLMLAGGNEQYF,TGTGCCAGCAGCTTAATGCTAGCGGGAGGCAACGAGCAGTACTTC
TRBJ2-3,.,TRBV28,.,CASSLHNTDTQYF,TGTGCCAGCAGTTTGCACAACACAGATACGCAGTATTTT
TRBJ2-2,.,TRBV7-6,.,CASSLIQGGIPGELFF,TGTGCCAGCAGCTTAATACAGGGGGGGATTCCCGGGGAGCTGTTTTTT
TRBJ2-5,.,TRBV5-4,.,CASSLGAPTQETQYF,TGTGCCAGCAGCTTGGGGGCACCGACCCAAGAGACCCAGTACTTC
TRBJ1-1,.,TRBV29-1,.,CSVTVRGLNTEAFF,TGCAGCGTGACCGTGAGGGGCCTAAACACTGAAGCTTTCTTT
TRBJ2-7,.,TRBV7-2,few,CASTYPGDSYEQYF,TGTGCCAGCACCTACCCCGGGGACTCCTACGAGCAGTACTTC
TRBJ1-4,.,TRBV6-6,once,CASSYGAVNEKLFF,TGTGCCAGCAGTTACGGGGCGGTTAATGAAAAACTGTTTTTT
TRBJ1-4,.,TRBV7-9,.,CASSLKGYYEKLFF,TGTGCCAGCAGCTTAAAGGGGTACTATGAAAAACTGTTTTTT
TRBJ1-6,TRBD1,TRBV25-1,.,CASSQTGTGRGSPLHF,TGTGCCAGCAGCCAAACCGGGACAGGGAGAGGTTCACCCCTCCACTTT
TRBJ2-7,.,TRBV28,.,CASSNTPRPYEQYF,TGTGCCAGCAGTAATACACCCAGACCCTACGAGCAGTACTTC
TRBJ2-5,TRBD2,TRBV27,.,CASSSMTSGGWETQYF,TGTGCCAGCAGTTCCATGACTAGCGGGGGGTGGGAGACCCAGTACTTC
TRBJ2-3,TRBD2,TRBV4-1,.,CASSHPLPGTSGGRDTQYF,TGCGCCAGCAGCCACCCATTACCCGGGACTAGCGGGGGGCGGGATACGCAGTATTTT
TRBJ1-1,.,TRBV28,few,CASSPGGGTEAFF,TGTGCCAGCAGCCCGGGCGGGGGAACTGAAGCTTTCTTT
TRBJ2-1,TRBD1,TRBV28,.,CASTGTGGGHEQFF,TGTGCCAGTACGGGGACAGGGGGCGGACATGAGCAGTTCTTC
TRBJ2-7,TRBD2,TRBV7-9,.,CASSPPTSGDRSGGREQYF,TGTGCCAGCAGCCCACCGACTAGCGGGGATCGTTCCGGCGGACGCGAGCAGTACTTC
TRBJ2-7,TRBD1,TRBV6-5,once,CASNPGTGLSYEQYF,TGTGCCAGCAATCCTGGGACAGGGCTATCCTACGAGCAGTACTTC
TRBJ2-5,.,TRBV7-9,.,CASSSFPQETQYF,TGTGCCAGCAGCTCCTTCCCCCAAGAGACCCAGTACTTC
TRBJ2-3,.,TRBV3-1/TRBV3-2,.,CASSQASSGRLTDTQYF,TGTGCCAGCAGCCAAGCTTCGTCAGGACGACTCACAGATACGCAGTATTTT
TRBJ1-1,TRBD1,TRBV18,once,CASSPFIDRVNTEAFF,TGTGCCAGCTCACCATTTATCGACAGGGTGAACACTGAAGCTTTCTTT
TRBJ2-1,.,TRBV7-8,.,CASSQRWGFGQFF,TGTGCCAGCAGTCAGAGATGGGGGTTCGGGCAGTTCTTC
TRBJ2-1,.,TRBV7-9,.,CASSLSSYNEQFF,TGTGCCAGCAGCTTATCGAGCTACAATGAGCAGTTCTTC
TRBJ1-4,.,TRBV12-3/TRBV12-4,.,CASSFGPEKLFF,TGTGCCAGCAGTTTCGGGCCTGAAAAACTGTTTTTT